This record looks at one T cell receptor (beta chain) sequence and its context. The germline CDR1 and CDR2 sequences are SGHTA and FQGNSA. The CDR3 runs to 15 residues. V gave up 8 bases and J gave up 7 bases; unmatched junction bases: 12. TCRdb's copy holds only in-frame clones and misses some; the assay was immunoSEQ multiplex PCR. The table shows 300,000 to 350,000 clones, with more than 70% occurring only once. The data were taken from a study of blood T cell repertoires in COVID-19. This receptor was taken from a woman in her twenties or thirties who had been exposed to COVID-19. The sample comprised PBMCs or T cells enriched from blood (not recorded which). The chain has TRBV7-2 and TRBJ2-2; the match to TRBD1 covers 8 bases. The CDR3 is CASYDWTGFNGELFF. The DNA of the CDR3 is TGTGCCAGCTACGACTGGACAGGGTTTAACGGGGAGCTGTTTTTT.